These T cell receptor beta chains were read from a single sample in a study of shared clonotypes between healthy human individuals. This table comes from immunoSEQ multiplex PCR, and its TCRdb copy is limited to in-frame clones, with some not included. In the table there are about 1 million clones, approximately 70% of which are singletons. The material sequenced was memory CD4+ T cells sorted from blood. These receptors all come from a man younger than 35 in good health. The CDR3 runs from the conserved cysteine through the conserved F or W. A D gene is named only where the DNA matches it firmly. Part of the rows lack a size; the others show once, few, many or a class for expanded clones.

v_gene	j_gene	abundance	d_gene	CDR3aa	CDR3nt
TRBV7-2	TRBJ2-2	-	-	CASSRDGGSNTGELFF	TGTGCCAGCAGCAGAGATGGGGGATCGAACACCGGGGAGCTGTTTTTT
TRBV19	TRBJ2-1	few	TRBD2	CASSRTSGGSYNEQFF	TGTGCCAGTAGCAGGACTAGCGGGGGCTCCTACAATGAGCAGTTCTTC
TRBV5-1	TRBJ1-5	-	-	CASSLTGLNHQPQHF	TGCGCCAGCAGCCTGACCGGACTCAATCATCAGCCCCAGCATTTT
TRBV9	TRBJ1-2	-	TRBD1	CASSRQGDYGYTF	TGTGCCAGCAGCCGACAGGGAGACTATGGCTACACCTTC
TRBV6-5	TRBJ1-5	-	-	CASSYSRVEQPQHF	TGTGCCAGCAGTTACTCGAGGGTGGAACAGCCCCAGCATTTT
TRBV7-2	TRBJ2-7	once	-	CASSLVASLTYEQYF	TGTGCCAGCAGCTTAGTGGCCTCGCTGACCTACGAGCAGTACTTC
TRBV7-7	TRBJ2-3	-	TRBD2	CASSPGLAGDIDTQYF	TGTGCTAGCAGCCCAGGACTAGCGGGAGATATAGATACGCAGTATTTT
TRBV19	TRBJ1-1	-	TRBD1	CASSMGTGRGTEAFF	TGTGCCAGTAGTATGGGGACAGGCCGTGGCACTGAAGCTTTCTTT
TRBV20-1	TRBJ2-7	-	-	CSASEGGEQYF	TGCAGTGCGTCTGAGGGAGGCGAGCAGTACTTC
TRBV7-6	TRBJ2-5	-	-	CASSTGQGRETQYF	TGTGCCAGCAGCACGGGTCAAGGGCGGGAGACCCAGTACTTC
TRBV6-6	TRBJ2-1	-	-	CASSYSPGYNEQFF	TGTGCCAGCAGTTACTCACCAGGTTACAATGAGCAGTTCTTC
TRBV7-2	TRBJ2-3	-	-	CASSLGTTPSDTQYF	TGTGCCAGCAGCTTAGGTACAACTCCAAGCGATACGCAGTATTTT
TRBV2	TRBJ2-2	-	TRBD1	CASRDRDIGELFF	TGTGCCAGCCGGGACAGGGACATCGGGGAGCTGTTTTTT
TRBV27	TRBJ1-3	-	-	CASSPDGGNTIYF	TGTGCCAGCAGTCCCGACGGAGGAAACACCATATATTTT
TRBV11-2	TRBJ2-1	-	-	CASSLSNKGEQFF	TGTGCCAGCAGCTTATCAAACAAAGGAGAGCAGTTCTTC
TRBV21-1	TRBJ2-3	-	-	CASIRYGDTQYF	TGTGCCAGCATCCGCTACGGAGATACGCAGTATTTT
TRBV6-5	TRBJ1-2	-	-	CASTKRTDNNYGYTF	TGTGCCAGCACAAAAAGGACAGATAATAACTATGGCTACACCTTC
TRBV12-5	TRBJ2-7	-	TRBD2	CASGLVRGALSGRTSSYEQYF	TGTGCTAGTGGTTTGGTACGGGGTGCGCTAAGCGGGAGGACTAGCTCCTACGAGCAGTACTTC
TRBV19	TRBJ1-2	-	-	CASQDSGTSNYGYTF	TGTGCCAGCCAGGACAGCGGAACTTCTAACTATGGCTACACCTTC
TRBV19	TRBJ2-5	few	-	CASSIGAGAGLQETQYF	TGTGCCAGTAGTATAGGCGCGGGGGCTGGTCTCCAAGAGACCCAGTACTTC
TRBV7-2	TRBJ2-2	-	-	CASSLRRGTGELFF	TGTGCCAGCAGCTTAAGGCGGGGCACCGGGGAGCTGTTTTTT
TRBV4-1	TRBJ1-3	few	-	CASSQGHSGNTIYF	TGCGCCAGCAGCCAGGGCCACTCTGGAAACACCATATATTTT
TRBV5-1	TRBJ2-7	-	TRBD1	CASSSRSGTAYEQYF	TGCGCCAGCAGTTCAAGGTCCGGGACAGCCTACGAGCAGTACTTC
TRBV6-1	TRBJ2-5	-	TRBD2	CASSEGRTSGYQETQYF	TGTGCCAGCAGTGAAGGTCGGACTAGCGGATACCAAGAGACCCAGTACTTC
TRBV9	TRBJ2-7	-	TRBD2	CASSVVPTSGSIHEQYF	TGTGCCAGCAGCGTAGTCCCCACTAGCGGGAGTATCCACGAGCAGTACTTC
TRBV19	TRBJ2-7	-	TRBD1	CASSSPGQGFYEQYF	TGTGCCAGTAGTAGCCCGGGACAGGGGTTTTACGAGCAGTACTTC
TRBV30	TRBJ1-2	-	-	CAWKQDGLGYTF	TGTGCCTGGAAACAGGACGGCCTTGGCTACACCTTC
TRBV29-1	TRBJ2-7	-	-	CSGLGSYEQYF	TGCAGCGGCTTAGGGAGTTACGAGCAGTACTTC
TRBV5-1	TRBJ1-4	-	-	CASSSGDFTNEKLFF	TGCGCCAGCAGCTCGGGCGATTTCACTAATGAAAAACTGTTTTTT
TRBV10-2	TRBJ2-7	once	-	CASSEGGYEQYF	TGCGCCAGCAGTGAGGGTGGTTACGAGCAGTACTTC
TRBV29-1	TRBJ2-7	few	TRBD1	CSGLGQGTYEQYF	TGCAGCGGCCTGGGACAGGGGACCTACGAGCAGTACTTC
TRBV2	TRBJ1-5	-	TRBD1	CASSVDRADQPQHF	TGTGCCAGCAGTGTGGACAGGGCCGATCAGCCCCAGCATTTT
TRBV29-1	TRBJ2-5	once	-	CSGSVGQETQYF	TGCAGCGGCAGTGTGGGCCAAGAGACCCAGTACTTC
TRBV4-3	TRBJ2-1	-	-	CASSQAHGTFGGEQFF	TGCGCCAGCAGCCAAGCTCACGGGACCTTCGGGGGTGAGCAGTTCTTC
TRBV19	TRBJ2-7	-	-	CASSIMEGLDYEQYF	TGTGCCAGTAGTATAATGGAGGGCCTAGATTACGAGCAGTACTTC
TRBV10-3	TRBJ2-7	-	TRBD2	CAISVGASGAGEQYF	TGTGCCATCAGTGTTGGTGCTTCGGGAGCGGGGGAGCAGTACTTC
TRBV25-1	TRBJ2-7	-	-	CASGGTYTYEQYF	TGTGCCAGCGGAGGGACTTATACCTACGAGCAGTACTTC
TRBV6-7	TRBJ2-7	-	-	CASSYSLRGTYEQYF	TGTGCCAGCAGTTACTCGCTCCGCGGTACCTACGAGCAGTACTTC
TRBV30	TRBJ2-1	few	-	CAWSGDKGSYNEQFF	TGTGCCTGGAGTGGCGATAAAGGCTCCTACAATGAGCAGTTCTTC
TRBV2	TRBJ1-5	-	-	CASRNQVNQPQHF	TGTGCCAGTAGAAATCAGGTGAATCAGCCCCAGCATTTT